A selection of T cell receptor beta chains follows, all from one sample in a study of shared clonotypes between healthy human individuals. The assay was immunoSEQ multiplex PCR, and TCRdb's table has in-frame clones only and misses some. The repertoire consists of 660,000 or so clones, with 96% occurring once and the leading ten covering around 0.1%. The sequenced material came from naive CD8+ T cells sorted from blood. The receptors were sampled from a woman aged 25-40 years in good health. CDR3s include the opening cysteine and the closing phenylalanine or tryptophan. A D gene is named only where the DNA matches it firmly. The size of a clone is reported for some rows only, either as once, few or many, or as a class for expanded clones.

v_call	clone_size	j_call	d_call	cdr3_length	cdr3_aa	cdr3_nt
TRBV4-1	once	TRBJ2-7	-	14	CASSQESRAYEQYF	TGCGCCAGCAGCCAAGAATCCAGGGCGTACGAGCAGTACTTC
TRBV9	-	TRBJ1-2	-	12	CASSGGVYGYTF	TGTGCCAGCAGCGGCGGGGTCTATGGCTACACCTTC
TRBV11-2	-	TRBJ2-5	TRBD2	15	CASSLGGTSGETQYF	TGTGCCAGCAGCTTGGGGGGAACTAGCGGAGAGACCCAGTACTTC
TRBV28	-	TRBJ1-5	-	18	CASSLKPAGSYSNQPQHF	TGTGCCAGCAGTTTAAAACCCGCGGGATCCTATAGCAATCAGCCCCAGCATTTT
TRBV7-9	-	TRBJ2-5	-	12	CASSGIRDPQYF	TGTGCCAGCAGCGGGATCCGGGACCCCCAGTACTTC
TRBV5-6	-	TRBJ2-7	-	13	CASSGGALYEQYF	TGTGCCAGCAGCGGGGGGGCTCTGTACGAGCAGTACTTC
TRBV11-2	-	TRBJ2-3	-	17	CASSLVPKSISTDTQYF	TGTGCCAGCAGCTTAGTTCCTAAGAGTATTAGCACAGATACGCAGTATTTT
TRBV10-1	-	TRBJ2-1	-	12	CASTSTYNEQFF	TGCGCCAGCACCAGCACCTACAATGAGCAGTTCTTC
TRBV2	-	TRBJ1-1	-	14	CASSERQLNTEAFF	TGTGCCAGCAGTGAACGCCAGTTGAACACTGAAGCTTTCTTT
TRBV27	-	TRBJ2-2	-	19	CASSLSYQSSGARTGELFF	TGTGCCAGCAGTTTATCGTACCAGTCATCCGGGGCGCGGACCGGGGAGCTGTTTTTT
TRBV14	-	TRBJ1-6	TRBD1	15	CASSQETGGFSPLHF	TGTGCCAGCAGCCAAGAGACAGGGGGTTTTTCACCCCTCCACTTT
TRBV4-1	-	TRBJ2-3	-	18	CASSQGHPAPWSTDTQYF	TGCGCCAGCAGCCAAGGTCACCCAGCCCCGTGGAGCACAGATACGCAGTATTTT
TRBV15	-	TRBJ1-4	-	17	CATSTPDNPRGGEKLFF	TGTGCCACCAGCACCCCCGACAACCCGCGGGGAGGTGAAAAACTGTTTTTT
TRBV10-2	-	TRBJ2-7	TRBD2	12	CASSGLAYEQYF	TGCGCCAGCAGCGGACTAGCCTACGAGCAGTACTTC
TRBV28	-	TRBJ1-1	TRBD1	14	CASDNRGMHTEAFF	TGTGCCAGCGATAACAGGGGCATGCACACTGAAGCTTTCTTT
TRBV11-2	-	TRBJ1-1	TRBD1	12	CASSVGQVEAFF	TGTGCCAGCAGCGTAGGACAGGTAGAAGCTTTCTTT